This T cell receptor beta chain was sequenced in a study of blood T cells in healthy people across ages. Overall study findings and caveats: Estimates drawn from one million T cells were deemed to understate diversity.

This clonotype was seen at least ten times. No antigen is known for it. The study drew donors from healthy Caucasian individuals in Russia aged about 6 to 90. V gave up 1 base and J gave up 5 bases; unmatched junction bases: 4. CDR3 length: 14 amino acids. Germline V gene data show CDR1 as MNHEY and CDR2 as SVGEGT. It was with a sample-barcoded 5' primer and a J-beta primer mix that a second PCR of about 6 to 12 cycles was run. Each CDR3 protein gets one entry after TCRdb re-called the 5' RACE reads with MiXCR. The sample lists fewer than 800,000 distinct CDR3 sequences; about 30% were seen once. The chain links TRBV6-2 or TRBV6-3 to TRBJ2-5; TRBD1 agrees at 7 bases. Sequenced material: blood. The sequence was obtained from a woman at least 80 years old in good health. The DNA of the CDR3 is TGTGCCAGCAGTTACTTGAACAGGGGCGAGACCCAGTACTTC. It encodes CASSYLNRGETQYF.